This T cell receptor (beta chain) is from a study of blood T cell repertoires in COVID-19. Looking at the study overall: Collection of acute and convalescent COVID-19 samples took place in the United States, Italy and Spain.

In the original analysis: Nucleated cell number was recorded as an estimate derived from reference gene primer amplification. The protocol was immunoSEQ multiplex PCR, while the TCRdb copy is restricted to in-frame clones and leaves out a portion. V and J calls and clone size are those listed in that table; D and trimming were worked out from the DNA. Among about 160,000 clones listed, around four fifths were seen once. The V gene's germline CDR1 is KGHSH and CDR2 LQKENI. CDR3 length equals 15 residues. The V gene end was trimmed by 2 bases and the J gene end by 4 bases; junction bases not matched to a gene: 7.

This TCR was sampled from an elderly woman with acute or convalescent COVID-19. V usage is TRBV18 and J usage is TRBJ2-5, with 7 bases lining up with TRBD1. The specimen sequenced was peripheral blood. As DNA, the CDR3 is TGTGCCAGCTCACCAACCAGGGGGAAGTTAGAGACCCAGTACTTC. The encoded protein is CASSPTRGKLETQYF.